The 26 T cell receptor beta chains given below trace back to one sample, sequenced in a study of CD8 T cells in ankylosing spondylitis. Points from the study as a whole: Ankylosing spondylitis blood seemed to carry a telltale TCR beta motif made of about 8 highly homologous variants.

A single record per CDR3 protein comes from TCRdb applying MiXCR to the 5' RACE reads. The sample records about 700,000 distinct CDR3 sequences, over 15% being singletons. For these receptors, no antigen is known. Sequencing was performed on blood, either unsorted or a sorted T cell fraction (not recorded which). The receptors were gathered from a male donor with ankylosing spondylitis.

This clonotype has at least ten counts. V gene TRBV3-1 combines with J gene TRBJ1-6, with a tentative D call TRBD1 (5 bases). CDR1 LGHDT and CDR2 YNNKEL come from the germline V gene (reference sequence). The V end lost 1 base, the J end lost 7 bases, and 8 bases lay between the germline ends. The CDR3 extends over 14 amino acids. The chain's CDR3 is CASSQVQGNSPLHF. DNA of the CDR3: TGTGCCAGCAGCCAAGTTCAGGGCAATTCACCCCTCCACTTT. Together with reference TRBV3-1 and TRBJ1-6, the CDR3 gives the full variable domain: DTAVSQTPKYLVTQMGNDKSIKCEQNLGHDTMYWYKQDSKKFLKIMFSYNNKELIINETVPNRFSPKSPDKAHLNLHINSLELGDSAVYFCASSQVQGNSPLHFGNGTRLTVT.

This clonotype was recorded at least ten times. The V and J genes are TRBV5-1 and TRBJ2-2; 8 nucleotides align to TRBD2. V lost 4 bases, J lost 7 bases, and 12 bases stayed unmatched. This CDR3 comprises 16 residues. From germline, CDR1 is SGHRS and CDR2 YFSETQ. The CDR3 region has the DNA TGCGCCAGCAGCGAGGATACCGGGAGGGCCCACGGGGAGCTGTTTTTT. Translated: CASSEDTGRAHGELFF. The full variable domain, its missing parts supplied by reference TRBV5-1 and TRBJ2-2, is KAGVTQTPRYLIKTRGQQVTLSCSPISGHRSVSWYQQTPGQGLQFLFEYFSETQRNKGNFPGRFSGRQFSNSRSEMNVSTLELGDSALYLCASSEDTGRAHGELFFGEGSRLTVL.

The chain joins TRBV4-3 to TRBJ2-2; either TRBD1 or TRBD2 may fit D (5 bases each). The germline V gene has CDR1 LGHNA and CDR2 YSLEER. With 0 bases removed from V and 4 bases from J, the gap between germline ends came to 15 bases. The CDR3 covers 17 residues. The CDR3 nucleotides are TGCGCCAGCAGCCAAGATTGGGGGTCTACGATCACCGGGGAGCTGTTTTTT. Its protein is CASSQDWGSTITGELFF.

This clonotype was recorded a few times. This rearrangement joins TRBV5-1 to TRBJ2-3, with 10 bases that match TRBD2. This CDR3 has 17 amino acids. Looked up from germline, CDR1 is SGHRS and CDR2 is YFSETQ. V trimming: 1 base; J trimming: 6 bases; junction bases outside the gene matches: 11. The CDR3 nucleotides read TGCGCCAGCAGCTTGCAGCCTAGCGGGAGAAGTGAGGATACGCAGTATTTT. This codes for CASSLQPSGRSEDTQYF.

The V call is TRBV30, the J call TRBJ2-2; the match to TRBD2 covers 9 bases. This CDR3 has 18 amino acids. The ends lost 0 bases at V and 7 bases at J; junction bases unmatched: 15. Germline CDR1 GTSNPN, CDR2 SVGIG (reference sequence). The CDR3 spells CAWSVSVRRGGLGGELFF. The CDR3, as DNA: TGTGCCTGGAGTGTTTCGGTTCGGCGGGGGGGCCTGGGCGGGGAGCTGTTTTTT.

The rearrangement links TRBV10-3 to TRBJ1-1, with a possible D match to TRBD1 (6 bases). V gave up 6 bases and J gave up 0 bases, with 17 bases separating them. The germline V gene encodes CDR1 ENHRY and CDR2 SYGVKD. The CDR3 is 16 amino acids. The CDR3 loop is CAISEGGSKVNTEAFF. The CDR3 DNA reads as TGTGCCATCAGCGAAGGGGGATCGAAAGTGAACACTGAAGCTTTCTTT.

This chain joins TRBV28 and TRBJ2-7, with 7 bases matching TRBD1. CDR1 is MDHEN and CDR2 is SYDVKM in the germline V gene. This CDR3 contains 14 residues. V was pared by 0 bases and J by 3 bases, with 2 bases of the junction left unmatched. For the CDR3, the DNA is TGTGCCAGCAGTTTATGGGGACAGAACTACGAGCAGTACTTC. Translating it yields CASSLWGQNYEQYF.

This clonotype showed up just a few times. The genes are TRBV5-5 and TRBJ1-6; 7 nucleotides match TRBD1. The CDR3 consists of 14 residues. From germline, CDR1 is SGHKS and CDR2 YYEKEE (reference sequence). Trimming took 4 bases from V and 9 from J; bases not matched to a gene: 7. Written as DNA, the CDR3 is TGTGCCAGCAGCCATGGACAGGAAGCTTCACCCCTCCACTTT. Amino acid sequence: CASSHGQEASPLHF.

This clonotype was seen a handful of times. The chain combines TRBV12-3 or TRBV12-4 with TRBJ2-4; 9 nucleotides agree with TRBD2. With V trimmed by 3 bases and J by 6 bases, 3 bases remained unmatched. The CDR3 runs to 14 residues. Here the CDR3 reads CASSFSGGGNIQYF. CDR3 coding DNA: TGTGCCAGCAGTTTTAGCGGGGGTGGAAACATTCAGTACTTC.

This clonotype was counted only a few times. This sequence joins TRBV13 and TRBJ2-3; 13 bases are shared with TRBD2. The V and J ends lost 5 bases and 2 bases, in that order; junction bases with no gene match: 10. Germline CDR1 and CDR2: PRHDT and FYEKMQ (reference sequence). The CDR3 totals 18 residues. Here the CDR3 DNA reads TGTGCCAGCAGCCCCAGGACTAGCGGGGGCCCTAACACAGATACGCAGTATTTT. Its translation: CASSPRTSGGPNTDTQYF.

A note on this clonotype: One junction end disagrees with the germline gene, perhaps due to a read error. CDR3 sequence: CASSLVWAGFLAENIQYF. CDR3 sequence (DNA): TGTGCCAGCAGCTTAGTTTGGGCAGGGTTCTTAGCCGAAAACATTCAGTACTTC. The rearrangement uses TRBV11-2 and TRBJ2-4; a possible D gene is TRBD1 (5 bases). Germline-derived CDR1 and CDR2 are SGHAT and FQNNGV. The CDR3 is made up of 18 amino acids.

This chain uses TRBV16 with TRBJ1-2, with 7 bases lining up with TRBD1. V trimming: 0 bases; J trimming: 4 bases; junction bases outside the gene matches: 2. Per the germline V gene, CDR1 is KGHSY and CDR2 is FQNENV. The CDR3 runs to 14 residues. The CDR3 DNA reads TGTGCCAGCAGCCAATCGGGGACAGCCTATGGCTACACCTTC. Protein: CASSQSGTAYGYTF.

In its sample, this clonotype was seen many times. V and J are TRBV19 and TRBJ2-5; no definite D call. The CDR3 loop spans 12 amino acids. V lost 6 bases and J lost 2, with 7 bases in between. The germline gives CDR1 LNHDA, CDR2 SQIVND (reference sequence). The CDR3 DNA follows: TGTGCCAGTAGGGGAAGGCAAGAGACCCAGTACTTC. It encodes CASRGRQETQYF.

In regard to this clonotype: An end of the junction differs from the germline gene, which may be a read error. The chain joins TRBV6-6 to TRBJ2-2; the D is unclear. Germline CDR1 and CDR2: MNHNY and SVGAGI (reference sequence). The CDR3 runs to 13 residues. The DNA for the CDR3 is TGTGCCAGCAGATACTTAAACACCGGGGAGCTGTTTTTT. Translation gives CASRYLNTGELFF.

This clonotype appeared a few times. The genes are TRBV3-1 and TRBJ2-7; D might be TRBD2 (5 bases). Trimming removed 1 base at V and 13 bases at J, with 14 bases between. The length of the CDR3 is 12 residues. From germline, CDR1 is LGHDT and CDR2 YNNKEL (reference sequence). The CDR3 region has the DNA TGTGCCAGCAGCCAAGGGACTTCACGGATTTACTTC. It translates to CASSQGTSRIYF.

This clonotype was detected a few times. The rearrangement uses TRBV7-2 and TRBJ1-1; maybe TRBD1 (6 bases). CDR3 size: 16 residues. V was pared by 5 bases and J by 0 bases, with 16 bases between. Per the germline V gene, CDR1 is SGHTA and CDR2 is FQGNSA. In nucleotides, the CDR3 is TGTGCCAGCAGCGTAGGCCCGACAGGTCTGAACACTGAAGCTTTCTTT. This translates into CASSVGPTGLNTEAFF.

This chain connects TRBV27 to TRBJ2-7; 8 nucleotides line up with TRBD2. The CDR3 spans 15 residues. Per the germline V gene, CDR1 is MNHEY and CDR2 is SMNVEV (reference sequence). V was clipped by 5 bases and J by 2 bases; unmatched bases: 8. For the CDR3, the DNA is TGTGCCAGCAGTAGCTTCACTAGCGGACCCTACGAGCAGTACTTC. Protein product: CASSSFTSGPYEQYF.

This clonotype was picked up a small number of times. This rearrangement joins TRBV10-3 to TRBJ1-5; the D is unclear. The V gene's germline CDR1 is ENHRY and CDR2 SYGVKD. Between the trimmed V and J ends, which lost 5 bases and 5 bases, there was a span of 10 bases. This CDR3 is built from 13 residues. The CDR3 bases are TGTGCCATCAGTCGGGATGTGGATCAGCCCCAGCATTTT. Translated: CAISRDVDQPQHF.

The V and J genes are TRBV6-1 and TRBJ1-5; D perhaps matches TRBD1 (5 bases). The V gene's germline CDR1 is MNHNS and CDR2 SASEGT. V lost 2 bases and J lost 5, with 13 bases in between. This CDR3 is 15 amino acids long. CDR3 sequence reads: CASSEFGRVDQPQHF. The CDR3, as DNA: TGTGCCAGCAGTGAATTTGGCAGGGTGGATCAGCCCCAGCATTTT.

Remarks on this clonotype: No conserved phenylalanine or tryptophan ends this CDR3, so it is likely a read error. The rearrangement joins TRBV11-2 to TRBJ2-5; 7 nucleotides align to TRBD2. Germline V gene sequence: CDR1 SGHAT, CDR2 FQNNGV. The ends lost 5 bases at V and 1 base at J; junction bases unmatched: 4. This CDR3 is built from 14 residues. This CDR3 is CASSRGTTQETQYL. CDR3 DNA: TGTGCCAGCAGCCGTGGGACTACCCAAGAGACCCAGTACTTG.

In this sample, this clonotype turned up many times. The chain couples TRBV7-3 to TRBJ2-2; D unresolved. With 1 base removed from V and 5 bases from J, the gap between germline ends came to 5 bases. CDR1 is SGHTA and CDR2 is FQGTGA in the germline V gene. The CDR3 length is 13 residues. The CDR3 here is CASSLRGTGELFF. The CDR3 DNA follows: TGTGCCAGCAGCTTAAGGGGAACCGGGGAGCTGTTTTTT.

This chain links TRBV9 with TRBJ2-5, with TRBD2 matching over 13 bases. This CDR3 has 15 residues. CDR1 is SGDLS and CDR2 is YYNGEE in the germline V gene. Trimming at V came to 4 bases and at J to 5 bases, leaving 5 bases not matched to a gene. CDR3: CASSPGTSGTETQYF. CDR3 coding DNA: TGTGCCAGCAGCCCCGGGACTAGCGGGACCGAGACCCAGTACTTC.

This chain connects TRBV20-1 to TRBJ2-7; TRBD2 is a possible D gene (5 bases). The germline V gene encodes CDR1 DFQATT and CDR2 SNEGSKA (reference sequence). This CDR3 contains 13 residues. CDR3 sequence: CTPWESSLREQYF. CDR3 in DNA: TGCACCCCGTGGGAGAGCAGCCTACGAGAGCAGTACTTC.

In this sample, this clonotype turned up a few times. J is TRBJ2-1 and V is TRBV2; D gene ambiguous. Per the germline V gene, CDR1 is SNHLY and CDR2 is FYNNEI. The V gene lost 5 bases and the J gene lost 12 bases, with 17 bases spanning the gap. The length of the CDR3 is 13 residues. CDR3 nucleotide sequence: TGTGCCAGCAGTTACCTAGAATCCGGCGTGCAGTTCTTC. Translated, it gives CASSYLESGVQFF.

The V and J genes are TRBV20-1 and TRBJ1-2, with D possibly being TRBD1 (6 bases). This CDR3 has 13 residues. V was clipped by 2 bases and J by 4 bases, with 11 bases between them. Germline loops: CDR1 DFQATT, CDR2 SNEGSKA (reference sequence). The chain's CDR3 is CSARHEGGYGYTF. The CDR3 coding sequence is TGCAGTGCTAGACATGAAGGGGGCTATGGCTACACCTTC.

CDR3 protein: CASSPQSGIPQPQHF. The CDR3 region has the DNA TGTGCCAGCAGCCCCCAATCAGGAATCCCTCAGCCCCAGCATTTT. V usage is TRBV3-1 and J usage is TRBJ1-5; no clear D gene. Germline CDR1 LGHDT, CDR2 YNNKEL (reference sequence). Trimming left V 4 bases short and J 6 bases short, with 16 bases between. The CDR3 runs to 15 residues.